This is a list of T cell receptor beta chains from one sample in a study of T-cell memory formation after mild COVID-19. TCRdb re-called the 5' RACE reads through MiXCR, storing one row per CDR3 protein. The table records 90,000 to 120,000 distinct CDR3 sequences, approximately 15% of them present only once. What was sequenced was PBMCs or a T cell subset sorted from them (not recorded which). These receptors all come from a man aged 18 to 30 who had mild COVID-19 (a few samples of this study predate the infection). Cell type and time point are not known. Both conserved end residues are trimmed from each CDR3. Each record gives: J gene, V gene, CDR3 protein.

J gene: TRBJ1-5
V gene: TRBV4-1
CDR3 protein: ASSQGPMNQPQH

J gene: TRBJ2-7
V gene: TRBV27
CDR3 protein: ASSWSSSYEQY

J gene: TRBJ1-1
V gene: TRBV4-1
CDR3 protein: ASSPREVAEAF

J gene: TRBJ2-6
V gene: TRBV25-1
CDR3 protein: AAAAGANVLT

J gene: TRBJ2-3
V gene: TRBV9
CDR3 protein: ASSRRAGKSTDTQY

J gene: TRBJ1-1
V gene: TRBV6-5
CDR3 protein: ASSYSIHGGTEAF

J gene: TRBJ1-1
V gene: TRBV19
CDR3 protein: ASTSPRRGDTEAF

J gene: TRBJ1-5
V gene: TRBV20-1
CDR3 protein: SARGRGSNQPQH

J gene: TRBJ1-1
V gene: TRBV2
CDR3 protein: ASRLGTETEAF

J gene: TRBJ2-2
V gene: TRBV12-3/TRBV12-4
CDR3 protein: ASSSGMAGELF

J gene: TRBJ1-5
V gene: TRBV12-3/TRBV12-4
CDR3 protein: ASRITGNQPQH

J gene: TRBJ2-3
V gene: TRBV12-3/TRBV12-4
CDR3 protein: ASRQEEVGTASTDTQY